Reported below is one T cell receptor (beta chain). Time point described: persistent/refractory GD, antithyroid drugs over 5 years with positive TRAb. PBMC-extracted RNA yielded the TCR library. Through Arm-PCR of CDR3 regions and iRepertoire HTBI primers, TCR beta libraries were built. TCRdb re-called the multiplex PCR reads with MiXCR, one entry per CDR3 protein. The sample consists of about 460,000 distinct CDR3 sequences, around a fifth of them appearing once. Trimming shortened V by 5 bases and J by 3 bases, and 11 bases separated the two germline ends. In germline, CDR1 is MDHEN, CDR2 SYDVKM. The CDR3 has 13 residues. The record originates from a study of regulatory T cells in long-lasting Graves disease. About the research overall: Persistence in Graves' disease required over 5 years of antithyroid drugs plus positive TSH receptor antibodies.

This TCR was recovered from a female donor with Graves disease. Sequencing was performed on peripheral blood mononuclear cells (PBMCs), taken when the disease was refractory, from a patient treated with antithyroid drugs. The chain uses TRBV28 and TRBJ2-7; tentatively, D is TRBD1 or TRBD2 (5 bases each). CDR3 in amino acids: CASSLGPGYEQYF. CDR3 bases: TGTGCCAGCAGTCTGGGACCAGGCTACGAGCAGTACTTC. The entire variable domain, with the rest obtained from reference TRBV28 and TRBJ2-7, is as follows: DVKVTQSSRYLVKRTGEKVFLECVQDMDHENMFWYRQDPGLGLRLIYFSYDVKMKEKGDIPEGYSVSREKKERFSLILESASTNQTSMYLCASSLGPGYEQYFGPGTRLTVT.